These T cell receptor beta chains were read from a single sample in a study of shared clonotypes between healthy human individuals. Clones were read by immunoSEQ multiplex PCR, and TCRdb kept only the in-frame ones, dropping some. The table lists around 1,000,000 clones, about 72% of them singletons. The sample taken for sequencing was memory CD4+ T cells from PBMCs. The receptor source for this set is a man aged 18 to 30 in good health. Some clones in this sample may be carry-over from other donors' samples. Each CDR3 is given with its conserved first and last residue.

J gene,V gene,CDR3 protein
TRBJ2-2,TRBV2,CASSERVGGTGELFF
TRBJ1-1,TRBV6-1,CASSESAGEAFF
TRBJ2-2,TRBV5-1,CASSLGGGTNTGELFF
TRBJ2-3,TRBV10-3,CAISVGQGAGDTQYF
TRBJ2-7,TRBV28,CASSLSSDTYEQYF
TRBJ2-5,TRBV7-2,CASSSGTNTVGTQYF
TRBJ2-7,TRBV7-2,CASSLEGTYEQYF
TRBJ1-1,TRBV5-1,CASSPKIGTEAFF
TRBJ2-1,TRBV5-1,CASSLDSGGNEQFF
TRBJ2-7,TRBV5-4,CASSLAGASYEQYF
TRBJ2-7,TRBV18,CASSPLAGGSEQYF
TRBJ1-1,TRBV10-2,CANSESVWGTLNTEAFF
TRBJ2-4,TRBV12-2,CAGTTLLAGGAKNIQYF
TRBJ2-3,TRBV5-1,CASSLVAATDTQYF
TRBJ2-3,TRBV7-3,CASSSRTSGSKDTQYF
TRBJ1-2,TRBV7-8,CASSLAVRTNYGYTF